Shown below are 26 T cell receptor beta chains from a single sample sequenced in a study of blood T cells in healthy people across ages. Using a J-beta primer mix together with a sample-barcoded 5' primer, a second PCR was run for roughly 6 to 12 cycles. Each CDR3 protein gets one entry after TCRdb re-called the 5' RACE reads with MiXCR. Of about 2 million distinct CDR3 sequences listed, less than 50% are singletons. The sample comprised blood. These receptors were taken from a woman between 35 and 50 years old in good health.

This clonotype was recorded once. J is TRBJ2-4 and V is TRBV20-1, with D unresolved. The J call may be wrong; the DNA end is better matched by TRBJ2-5. The V gene's germline CDR1 is DFQATT and CDR2 SNEGSKA (reference sequence). The CDR3 is 11 residues long. CDR3 sequence: CSTGSQETQYF. The CDR3 DNA sequence: TGCAGTACTGGCAGCCAAGAGACCCAGTACTTC.

This clonotype was counted between two and nine times. The V call is TRBV20-1, the J call TRBJ1-6; 7 bases align to TRBD1. CDR3 length: 14 amino acids. Germline assignment: CDR1 DFQATT and CDR2 SNEGSKA (reference sequence). V lost 3 bases to trimming and J lost 6 bases; unmatched junction nucleotides: 5. CDR3 bases: TGCAGTGCTAGGAGACAGGGAACTAATTCACCCCTCCACTTT. Amino acids: CSARRQGTNSPLHF.

The chain uses TRBV20-1 and TRBJ2-1; 7 bases are shared with TRBD1. Looked up from germline, CDR1 is DFQATT and CDR2 is SNEGSKA (reference sequence). V gave up 0 bases and J gave up 6 bases; unmatched junction bases: 8. The CDR3 covers 15 residues. DNA of the CDR3: TGCAGTGCTAGAGACCTCCGGGGACAGATCAATGAGCAGTTCTTC. Amino acids: CSARDLRGQINEQFF.

The chain carries TRBV6-2 or TRBV6-3 and TRBJ2-1, with 9 bases that match TRBD1. V was pared by 8 bases and J by 7 bases, with 6 bases of the junction left unmatched. Germline CDR1 MNHEY, CDR2 SVGEGT. CDR3 length: 13 amino acids. CDR3 residues: CASFGQGTNEQFF. The CDR3 region has the DNA TGTGCCAGCTTCGGACAGGGGACAAATGAGCAGTTCTTC.

This clonotype was found a few times. The chain has TRBV7-9 and TRBJ2-1, with 7 bases identical to TRBD2. CDR1 is SEHNR, CDR2 FQNEAQ, per germline (reference sequence). The junction had 5 bases not matched to a gene; V was cut back by 5 bases and J by 4 bases. This CDR3 has 14 residues. The CDR3 protein is CASSTKGGYNEQFF. The CDR3 DNA follows: TGTGCCAGCAGCACCAAGGGAGGGTACAATGAGCAGTTCTTC.

The chain joins TRBV20-1 to TRBJ2-3; a possible D gene is TRBD1 (5 bases). Germline-derived CDR1 and CDR2 are DFQATT and SNEGSKA (reference sequence). The CDR3 loop spans 18 amino acids. Trimming removed 0 bases from V and 0 bases from J, with 19 bases in between. CDR3 nucleotides: TGCAGTGCTAGAGAGTTGAAGGGGCCGATAGATAGCACAGATACGCAGTATTTT. Its translation: CSARELKGPIDSTDTQYF.

This chain connects TRBV4-3 to TRBJ2-6; unclear D gene. V lost 0 bases and J lost 2, with 8 bases in between. CDR1 is LGHNA and CDR2 is YSLEER in the germline V gene. CDR3 length equals 16 residues. CDR3 residues: CASSQDEVAGANVLTF. The CDR3 nucleotides read TGCGCCAGCAGCCAAGATGAGGTGGCTGGGGCCAACGTCCTGACTTTC.

The V call is TRBV6-1, the J call TRBJ1-2, with 8 bases fitting TRBD1. The CDR3 runs 17 residues. Per germline, CDR1 MNHNS and CDR2 SASEGT. With V trimmed by 6 bases and J by 5 bases, 17 bases remained unmatched. CDR3 in DNA: TGTGCCAGCAGCACAAGTCCGACAGGGGTCACCCTTTATGGCTACACCTTC. It specifies CASSTSPTGVTLYGYTF.

This clonotype has just a few counts. The V and J genes are TRBV4-3 and TRBJ1-2; possible D gene TRBD1, 6 bases. Per germline, CDR1 LGHNA and CDR2 YSLEER. Between the trimmed V and J ends, which lost 0 bases and 4 bases, there was a span of 15 bases. The CDR3 is made up of 16 amino acids. The CDR3 nucleotides read TGCGCCAGCAGCCAAGAACGGGCCGGACAGACCTATGGCTACACCTTC. Protein sequence: CASSQERAGQTYGYTF.

This clonotype was seen a few times. The V and J genes are TRBV12-3 or TRBV12-4 and TRBJ2-4, with a tentative D call TRBD1 (6 bases). The J call may not be correct, given that the DNA end is closer to TRBJ2-7. The length of the CDR3 is 14 residues. CDR3 region: CASSYGRGVNEQYF. The CDR3 DNA reads TGTGCCAGCAGTTATGGCAGGGGAGTCAACGAGCAGTACTTC.

In nucleotides, the CDR3 is TGTGCCAGCAGTTTATTCGGGACAGGTCTCTACGAGCAGTACTTC. Translating it yields CASSLFGTGLYEQYF. This chain uses TRBV28 with TRBJ2-7; TRBD1 agrees at 8 bases. The trim removed 1 base at V and 3 bases at J, leaving 5 bases unmatched. The germline V gene encodes CDR1 MDHEN and CDR2 SYDVKM. CDR3 length: 15 residues.

V usage is TRBV28 and J usage is TRBJ2-4; weak D call: TRBD1 (5 bases). In germline, CDR1 is MDHEN, CDR2 SYDVKM. This CDR3 is 12 amino acids long. V was trimmed by 5 bases and J by 6 bases, leaving 8 bases between them. The CDR3 sequence: CASSHQGNIQYF. CDR3 DNA sequence: TGTGCCAGCAGTCACCAGGGAAACATTCAGTACTTC.

This clonotype was seen a few times. This chain joins TRBV4-3 and TRBJ1-4, with 11 nucleotides matching TRBD1. Germline CDR1 LGHNA, CDR2 YSLEER. This CDR3 is built from 15 residues. Germline trimming cut 0 bases from V and 8 bases from J; bases unmatched to any gene: 2. The CDR3 reads CASSQEGQGDEKLFF. The CDR3 region has the DNA TGCGCCAGCAGCCAAGAGGGACAGGGGGACGAAAAACTGTTTTTT.

The genes are TRBV20-1 and TRBJ2-7; D assignment may be TRBD1 or TRBD2 (5 bases each). CDR1 and CDR2 from the germline V gene are DFQATT and SNEGSKA (reference sequence). Trimming pared 3 bases from V and 0 bases from J, leaving 12 bases between. The CDR3 loop spans 14 amino acids. The CDR3 bases are TGCAGTGCTAGCGGGGCTAAACTCTCCTACGAGCAGTACTTC. Amino acid sequence: CSASGAKLSYEQYF.

There are a few counts of this clonotype. V usage is TRBV29-1 and J usage is TRBJ1-2; D is uncertain. V was pared by 6 bases and J by 2 bases, with 19 bases between. Per germline, CDR1 SQVTM and CDR2 ANQGSEA. The CDR3 totals 15 residues. The CDR3 DNA is TGCAGCGTCCCCATTGGTAGAGGATCGAACTATGGCTACACCTTC. It is translated as CSVPIGRGSNYGYTF.

The chain links TRBV6-2 or TRBV6-3 to TRBJ1-2, with 7 bases matching TRBD1. V trimming: 7 bases; J trimming: 4 bases; junction bases outside the gene matches: 9. This CDR3 has 14 amino acids. Germline V gives CDR1 MNHEY, CDR2 SVGEGT. The CDR3 loop is CASTRGQLSYGYTF. The CDR3 DNA sequence: TGTGCCAGCACCCGGGGACAGCTGAGCTATGGCTACACCTTC.

The chain carries TRBV5-1 and TRBJ1-4, with 11 bases identical to TRBD1. CDR1 is SGHRS, CDR2 YFSETQ, per germline. The CDR3 spans 14 residues. V gave up 4 bases and J gave up 7 bases; unmatched junction bases: 3. The CDR3 loop is CASSGTGGREKLFF. DNA of the CDR3: TGCGCCAGCAGCGGGACAGGGGGACGTGAAAAACTGTTTTTT.

The chain recombines TRBV21-1 with TRBJ2-4; the table's D call, TRBD1, has no DNA check behind it. TRBV21-1 is a listed pseudogene. The CDR3 covers 20 residues. CDR3 DNA: TGTGCCAGCAGCAAAGTCAGGGCAGGCAGGATGGGTTTAGCCAAAAACATTCAGTACTTC. It yields the protein CASSKVRAGRMGLAKNIQYF.

A single count supports this clonotype. V is TRBV7-9 and J is TRBJ2-5; D remains ambiguous. Between the trimmed V and J ends, which lost 4 bases and 3 bases, there was a span of 12 bases. In germline, CDR1 is SEHNR, CDR2 FQNEAQ (reference sequence). The CDR3 length is 14 residues. The CDR3 sequence is CASSSATQKETQYF. As DNA, the CDR3 is TGTGCCAGCAGCTCCGCGACGCAAAAAGAGACCCAGTACTTC.

This clonotype was observed a single time. The genes are TRBV6-5 and TRBJ1-1; D perhaps matches TRBD1 (5 bases). The ends were cut back, 5 bases at V and 5 bases at J, with 12 bases in the middle. This CDR3 is built from 13 residues. Germline V gene lookup returns CDR1 MNHEY and CDR2 SVGAGI. The CDR3 DNA reads as TGTGCCAGCAGTCGGGGGATAGGGACTGAAGCTTTCTTT. Protein: CASSRGIGTEAFF.

The chain carries TRBV7-2 and TRBJ2-5; 7 bases map to TRBD1. The J call may be faulty, since TRBJ2-7 better matches the DNA end. This CDR3 is 14 amino acids long. Germline V lookup: CDR1 SGHTA, CDR2 FQGNSA. CDR3 sequence reads: CASTFWGTVYEQYF. The CDR3 bases are TGTGCCAGCACCTTTTGGGGGACAGTCTACGAGCAGTACTTC.

The V and J genes are TRBV28 and TRBJ1-6; 11 bases line up with TRBD1. J was trimmed by 6 bases and V by 6 bases; bases with no gene match: 4. The length of the CDR3 is 15 residues. Germline assignment: CDR1 MDHEN and CDR2 SYDVKM. The CDR3 nucleotides are TGTGCCAGCAGGAGGACAGGGGGCGGTAATTCACCCCTCCACTTT. This sequence encodes CASRRTGGGNSPLHF.

The chain is built from TRBV5-6 and TRBJ2-1, with D possibly called TRBD1 or TRBD2 (7 bases each). Trimming took 2 bases from V and 2 from J, leaving 11 bases between them. Germline values: CDR1 SGHDT, CDR2 YYEEEE. This CDR3 contains 15 residues. The CDR3: CASSFGRGPYNEQFF. CDR3 sequence (DNA): TGTGCCAGCAGCTTTGGGAGGGGGCCCTACAATGAGCAGTTCTTC.

This clonotype has just a few counts. The rearrangement joins TRBV12-3 or TRBV12-4 to TRBJ2-5; 7 nucleotides agree with TRBD1. The junction had 4 bases not matched to a gene; V was cut back by 4 bases and J by 2 bases. The CDR3 is 14 residues long. CDR3 DNA: TGTGCCAGCAGTTGGACAGGCTCGCAAGAGACCCAGTACTTC. Translation gives CASSWTGSQETQYF.

This clonotype occurred a few times. The genes are TRBV7-9 and TRBJ1-1; 10 positions match TRBD1. Germline V lookup: CDR1 SEHNR, CDR2 FQNEAQ (reference sequence). This CDR3 region has 16 residues. V was pared by 5 bases and J by 0 bases, with 6 bases of the junction left unmatched. The CDR3 is CASSPTGTGVNTEAFF. CDR3 sequence (DNA): TGTGCCAGCAGCCCCACTGGGACAGGGGTGAACACTGAAGCTTTCTTT.

The chain joins TRBV20-1 to TRBJ2-5; 8 nucleotides align to TRBD2. The ends lost 2 bases at V and 1 base at J; junction bases unmatched: 6. The CDR3 is 15 amino acids. The germline gives CDR1 DFQATT, CDR2 SNEGSKA (reference sequence). In DNA, the CDR3 is TGCAGTGCTAGACCCCAGCGGGGGAGCCAAGAGACCCAGTACTTC. Protein: CSARPQRGSQETQYF.